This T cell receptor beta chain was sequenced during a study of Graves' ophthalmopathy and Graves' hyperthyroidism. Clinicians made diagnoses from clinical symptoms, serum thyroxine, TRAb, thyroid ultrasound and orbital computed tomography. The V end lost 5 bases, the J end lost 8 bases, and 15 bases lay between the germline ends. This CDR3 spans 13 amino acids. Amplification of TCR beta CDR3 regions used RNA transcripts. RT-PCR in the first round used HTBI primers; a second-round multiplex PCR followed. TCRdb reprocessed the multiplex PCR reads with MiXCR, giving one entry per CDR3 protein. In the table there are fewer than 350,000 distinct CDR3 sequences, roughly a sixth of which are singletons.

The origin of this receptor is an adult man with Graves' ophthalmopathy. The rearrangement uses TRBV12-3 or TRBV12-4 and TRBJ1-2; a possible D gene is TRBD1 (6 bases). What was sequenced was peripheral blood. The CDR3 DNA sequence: TGTGCCAGCAGTCCTACAACAGGGCGAGGCTACACCTTC. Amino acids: CASSPTTGRGYTF.